The T cell receptor (beta chain) described here comes from a study of blood T cell repertoires in COVID-19. Germline CDR1 SGHVS, CDR2 FNYEAQ. V dropped 4 bases and J dropped 2; count of bases not matched to a gene: 9. The CDR3 runs to 17 residues. In the study's own analysis: Amplifying reference gene primers gave estimates of nucleated cell counts. Clones were read by immunoSEQ multiplex PCR, and TCRdb kept only the in-frame ones, dropping some. The V and J calls and clone size come from that table; D and trimming were worked out from the DNA. The table lists about 34,000 clones, more than 75% of them singletons. The sample holds a few counts of this clone.

V is TRBV7-6 and J is TRBJ2-3, with 10 bases matching TRBD2. This TCR derives from an older woman with acute or convalescent COVID-19. The sequenced sample was peripheral blood. Here the CDR3 reads CASSSGGLADTTDTQYF. CDR3 nucleotides: TGTGCCAGCAGCTCAGGAGGACTAGCGGATACCACAGATACGCAGTATTTT.